A selection of T cell receptor beta chains follows, all from one sample in a study of cytomegalovirus exposure and HLA in healthy donors. Method: immunoSEQ multiplex PCR; TCRdb's copy keeps in-frame clones and lacks some. The sample consists of 95,000 to 150,000 clones, roughly 82% of them appearing once. The sequenced material came from PBMCs. These receptors came from a middle-aged woman in good health and CMV-seropositive. Each CDR3 is given with its conserved first and last residue. The D gene is left open where the match is weak. Some rows mark clone size as missing; the rest say once, few, many or name a class of expanded clone.

J: TRBJ1-3; D: -; V: TRBV30; size: -; CDR3: CAWRGGTGNTIYF; DNA: TGTGCCTGGAGGGGGGGGACTGGAAACACCATATATTTT
J: TRBJ2-7; D: -; V: TRBV7-3; size: -; CDR3: CASSVGGRLSYEQYF; DNA: TGTGCCAGCAGCGTCGGCGGGCGGCTCTCCTACGAGCAGTACTTC
J: TRBJ2-5; D: -; V: TRBV5-8; size: once; CDR3: CASSPGETQYF; DNA: TGTGCCAGCAGCCCCGGGGAGACCCAGTACTTC
J: TRBJ2-1; D: TRBD2; V: TRBV6-4; size: -; CDR3: CASSGTSGSNEQFF; DNA: TGTGCCAGCAGTGGGACTAGCGGGAGCAATGAGCAGTTCTTC
J: TRBJ1-2; D: -; V: TRBV2; size: -; CDR3: CASSEGEGGYTF; DNA: TGTGCCAGCAGTGAAGGGGAGGGAGGCTACACCTTC
J: TRBJ1-4; D: -; V: TRBV19; size: -; CDR3: CASSRTLTTNEKLFF; DNA: TGTGCCAGTAGCCGGACATTGACAACTAATGAAAAACTGTTTTTT
J: TRBJ2-7; D: TRBD1; V: TRBV7-2; size: -; CDR3: CASSLRTGLGSEQYF; DNA: TGTGCCAGCAGCCTTAGGACAGGTCTTGGTTCTGAGCAGTACTTC
J: TRBJ1-5; D: -; V: TRBV5-4; size: -; CDR3: CASSLGGSVQPQHF; DNA: TGTGCCAGCAGCTTGGGAGGGTCGGTTCAGCCCCAGCATTTT
J: TRBJ1-2; D: TRBD1; V: TRBV18; size: -; CDR3: CASSPGQGALGYTF; DNA: TGTGCCAGCTCACCAGGGCAGGGGGCCCTGGGCTACACCTTC
J: TRBJ2-1; D: TRBD2; V: TRBV18; size: -; CDR3: CASSRLAGGLDNEQFF; DNA: TGTGCCAGCTCGCGGCTAGCGGGAGGCTTGGACAATGAGCAGTTCTTC
J: TRBJ2-5; D: TRBD1; V: TRBV4-3; size: -; CDR3: CASSQDWGTGGETQYF; DNA: TGCGCCAGCAGCCAAGATTGGGGGACAGGGGGAGAGACCCAGTACTTC
J: TRBJ2-7; D: TRBD1; V: TRBV12-5; size: -; CDR3: CASETGVGSYEQYF; DNA: TGTGCTAGCGAGACAGGGGTCGGGTCCTACGAGCAGTACTTC
J: TRBJ1-5; D: TRBD1; V: TRBV2; size: -; CDR3: CASSGTGGVQPQHF; DNA: TGTGCCAGCAGTGGAACAGGGGGCGTTCAGCCCCAGCATTTT
J: TRBJ1-1; D: -; V: TRBV5-6; size: -; CDR3: CASSLAGGGRTEAFF; DNA: TGTGCCAGCAGCTTGGCGGGTGGAGGGAGGACTGAAGCTTTCTTT
J: TRBJ2-3; D: -; V: TRBV6-5; size: -; CDR3: CASSLGDRPDTQYF; DNA: TGTGCCAGCAGTTTAGGAGATCGACCAGATACGCAGTATTTT
J: TRBJ1-1; D: -; V: TRBV7-9; size: -; CDR3: CASSLRTEEAFF; DNA: TGTGCCAGCAGCCTTAGGACAGAAGAAGCTTTCTTT
J: TRBJ1-5; D: TRBD1; V: TRBV4-3; size: -; CDR3: CASSSSHRGGQPQHF; DNA: TGCGCCAGCAGCTCCTCCCACAGGGGCGGGCAGCCCCAGCATTTT
J: TRBJ1-5; D: -; V: TRBV7-9; size: -; CDR3: CASSLGASDQPQHF; DNA: TGTGCCAGCAGCCTGGGGGCAAGTGATCAGCCCCAGCATTTT
J: TRBJ2-3; D: TRBD1; V: TRBV4-1; size: -; CDR3: CASSPDRGTDTQYF; DNA: TGCGCCAGCAGCCCGGACAGGGGGACAGATACGCAGTATTTT
J: TRBJ2-7; D: -; V: TRBV4-3; size: few; CDR3: CASSQAWTSYEQYF; DNA: TGCGCCAGCAGCCAAGCTTGGACAAGCTACGAGCAGTACTTC
J: TRBJ2-2; D: TRBD2; V: TRBV4-2; size: -; CDR3: CASSQGGSLAGATGELFF; DNA: TGTGCCAGCAGCCAAGGGGGCAGCTTAGCGGGGGCCACCGGGGAGCTGTTTTTT